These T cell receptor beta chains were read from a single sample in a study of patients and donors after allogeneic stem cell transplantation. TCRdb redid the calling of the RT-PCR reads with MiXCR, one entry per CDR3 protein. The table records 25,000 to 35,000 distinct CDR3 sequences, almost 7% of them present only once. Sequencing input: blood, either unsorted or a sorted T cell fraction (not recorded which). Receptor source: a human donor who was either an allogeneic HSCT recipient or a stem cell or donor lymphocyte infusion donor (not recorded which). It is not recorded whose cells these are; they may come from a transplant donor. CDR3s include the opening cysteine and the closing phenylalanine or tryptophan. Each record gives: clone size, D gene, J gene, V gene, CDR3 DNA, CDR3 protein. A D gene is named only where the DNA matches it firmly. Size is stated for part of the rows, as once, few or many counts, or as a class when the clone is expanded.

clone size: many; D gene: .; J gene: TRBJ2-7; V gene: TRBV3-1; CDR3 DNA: TGTGCCAGCAGCTACGGCGGATACGTGGAGCAGTACTTC; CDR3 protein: CASSYGGYVEQYF
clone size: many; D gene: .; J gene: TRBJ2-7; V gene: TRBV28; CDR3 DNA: TGTGCCAGCAGTTTATCGGAGCTTTCCTACGAGCAGTACTTC; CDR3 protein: CASSLSELSYEQYF
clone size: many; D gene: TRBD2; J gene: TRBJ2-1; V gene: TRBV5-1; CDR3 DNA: TGCGCCAGCAGGACCAGCGCTAGCGGGAGCGATGAGCAGTTCTTC; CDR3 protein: CASRTSASGSDEQFF
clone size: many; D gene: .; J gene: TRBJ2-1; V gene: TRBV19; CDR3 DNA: TGTGCCAGTAGTTTGGGGACGAGCTACAATGAGCAGTTCTTC; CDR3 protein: CASSLGTSYNEQFF
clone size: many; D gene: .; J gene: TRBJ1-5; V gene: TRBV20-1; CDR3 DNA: TGCAGTGCTAGGAATCCAGGGGAGGAGCCCCAGCATTTT; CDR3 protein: CSARNPGEEPQHF
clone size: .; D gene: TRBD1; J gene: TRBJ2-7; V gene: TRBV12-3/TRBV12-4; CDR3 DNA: TGTGCCAGCAGTTTAGGGGACAGCTACGAGCAGTACTTC; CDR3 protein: CASSLGDSYEQYF
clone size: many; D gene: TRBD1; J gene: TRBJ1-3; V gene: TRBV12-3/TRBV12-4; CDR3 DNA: TGTGCCAGCAGGGGGACAGTTGGAAACACCATATATTTT; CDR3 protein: CASRGTVGNTIYF
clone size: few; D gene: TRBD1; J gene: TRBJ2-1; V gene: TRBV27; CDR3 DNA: TGTGCCAGCAGTTTAGAAGGACAGGGCTACAATGAGCAGTTCTTC; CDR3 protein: CASSLEGQGYNEQFF
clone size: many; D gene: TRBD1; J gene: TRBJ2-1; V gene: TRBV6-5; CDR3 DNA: TGTGCCAGCAGCCAGGGACAGGAGGGCCCGCACAATGAGCAGTTCTTC; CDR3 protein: CASSQGQEGPHNEQFF
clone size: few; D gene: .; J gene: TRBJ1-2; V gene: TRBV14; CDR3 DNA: TGTGCCAGCAGCCCCGTACTGTCTAACTATGGCTACACCTTC; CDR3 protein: CASSPVLSNYGYTF
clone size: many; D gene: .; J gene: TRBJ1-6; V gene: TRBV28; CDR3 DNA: TGTGCCAGCAGAGCGGGACCCCGACGGGACTATAATTCACCCCTCCACTTT; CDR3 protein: CASRAGPRRDYNSPLHF
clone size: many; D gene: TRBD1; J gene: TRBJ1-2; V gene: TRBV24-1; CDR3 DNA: TGTGCCACCAGCAAACCGGGACAGGAAGTAGGTGGCTACACCTTC; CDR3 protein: CATSKPGQEVGGYTF
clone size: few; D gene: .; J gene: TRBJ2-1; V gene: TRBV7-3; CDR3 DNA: TGTGCCAGTGAATCGGGGCCTAAGCAGTTCTTC; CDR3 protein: CASESGPKQFF
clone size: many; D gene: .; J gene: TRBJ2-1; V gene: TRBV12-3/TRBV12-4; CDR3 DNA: TGTGCCAGCAGTTTACCGACAGGTACCTATGCGCAGTTCTTC; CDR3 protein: CASSLPTGTYAQFF
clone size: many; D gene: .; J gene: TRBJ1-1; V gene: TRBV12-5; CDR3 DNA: TGTGCTAGTGGTTATCGGGTCTCGAACACTGAAGCTTTCTTT; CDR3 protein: CASGYRVSNTEAFF
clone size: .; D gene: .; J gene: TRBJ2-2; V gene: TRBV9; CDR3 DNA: TGTGCCAGCAGCGTAGGCCCCGGGGAGCTGTTTTTT; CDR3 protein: CASSVGPGELFF
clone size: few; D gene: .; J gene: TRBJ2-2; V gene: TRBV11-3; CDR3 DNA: TGTGCCAGCAGCCATCCAATCGGGGAGCTGTTTTTT; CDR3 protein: CASSHPIGELFF
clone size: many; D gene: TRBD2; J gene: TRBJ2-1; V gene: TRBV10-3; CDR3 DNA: TGTGCCATCAGTGAGTCCTTAGCGGGAGGTCCCTACAATGAGCAGTTCTTC; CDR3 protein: CAISESLAGGPYNEQFF
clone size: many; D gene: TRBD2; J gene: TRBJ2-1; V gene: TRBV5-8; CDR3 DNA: TGTGCCAGCAGCTTGTTCGGGACTAGCGGGAGAGGTGAGCAGTTCTTC; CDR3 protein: CASSLFGTSGRGEQFF
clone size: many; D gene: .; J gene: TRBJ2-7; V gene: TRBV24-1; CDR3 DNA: TGTGCCACCAGTGATACAGGGAGCGCGAGCTCCTACGAGCAGTACTTC; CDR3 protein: CATSDTGSASSYEQYF
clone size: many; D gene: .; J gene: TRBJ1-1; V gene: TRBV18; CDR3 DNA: TGTGCCAGCTCACCTGCATCCAACACTGAAGCTTTCTTT; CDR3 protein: CASSPASNTEAFF
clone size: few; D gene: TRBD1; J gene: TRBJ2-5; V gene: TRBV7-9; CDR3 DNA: TGTGCCAGCAGCTTAGTGGCAGGGGGCGGGGAGACCCAGTACTTC; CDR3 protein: CASSLVAGGGETQYF
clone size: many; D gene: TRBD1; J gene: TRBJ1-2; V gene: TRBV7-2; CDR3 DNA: TGTGCCAGCAGCCCGGGGACAGCCACCTATGGCTACACCTTC; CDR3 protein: CASSPGTATYGYTF
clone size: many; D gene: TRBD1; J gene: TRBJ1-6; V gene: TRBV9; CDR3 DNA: TGTGCCAGCAGCGTCGGGAGGGACAGCTATAATTCACCCCTCCACTTT; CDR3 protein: CASSVGRDSYNSPLHF
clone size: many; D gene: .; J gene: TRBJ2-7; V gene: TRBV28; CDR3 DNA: TGTGCCAGCAGTTTTTACAGGGCCTACGAGCAGTACTTC; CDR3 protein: CASSFYRAYEQYF
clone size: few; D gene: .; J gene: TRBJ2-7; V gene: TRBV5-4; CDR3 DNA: TGTGCCAGCAGCTTGACAGGGCCTGGGGAGCAGTACTTC; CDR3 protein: CASSLTGPGEQYF
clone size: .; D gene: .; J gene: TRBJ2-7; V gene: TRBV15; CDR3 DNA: TGTGCCACCAGCAGTAGCCAGGGTGGAGTAGTCGAGCAGTACTTC; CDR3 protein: CATSSSQGGVVEQYF
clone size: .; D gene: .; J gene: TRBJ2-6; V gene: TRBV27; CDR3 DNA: TGTGCCAGCAGTTGGAAGTTCTCTGGGGCCAACGTCCTGACTTTC; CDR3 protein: CASSWKFSGANVLTF
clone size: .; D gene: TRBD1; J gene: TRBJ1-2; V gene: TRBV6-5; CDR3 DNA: TGTGCCAGCAGTTACAACAGGGGCGGCGGCTACACCTTC; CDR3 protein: CASSYNRGGGYTF
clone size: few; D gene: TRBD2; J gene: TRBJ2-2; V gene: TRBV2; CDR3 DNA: TGTGCCAGCAGGGGACTAGCCCTCGTGAGGGGCGGGGAGCTGTTTTTT; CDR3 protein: CASRGLALVRGGELFF
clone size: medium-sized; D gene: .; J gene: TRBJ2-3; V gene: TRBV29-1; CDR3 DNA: TGCAGCGTTGTCGATGAGGCTCAAGTAGATACGCAGTATTTT; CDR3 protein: CSVVDEAQVDTQYF
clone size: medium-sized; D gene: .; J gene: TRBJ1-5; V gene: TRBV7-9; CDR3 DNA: TGTGCCAGCAGCTTGGCCAGTCAGCCCCAGCATTTT; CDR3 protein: CASSLASQPQHF
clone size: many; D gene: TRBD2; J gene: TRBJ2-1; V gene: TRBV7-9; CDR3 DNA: TGTGCCAGCAGCCTAGGACTAGCGGGAGGGGTAGGGAATGAGCAGTTCTTC; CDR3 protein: CASSLGLAGGVGNEQFF
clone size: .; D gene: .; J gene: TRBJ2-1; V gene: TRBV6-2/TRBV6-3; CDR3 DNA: TGTGCCAGCAGTTACCTAGACCTCACCTACAATGAGCAGTTCTTC; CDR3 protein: CASSYLDLTYNEQFF
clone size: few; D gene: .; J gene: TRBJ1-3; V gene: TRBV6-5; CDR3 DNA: TGTGCCAGCAGTTACGGGTTAACTGGAAACACCATATATTTT; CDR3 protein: CASSYGLTGNTIYF
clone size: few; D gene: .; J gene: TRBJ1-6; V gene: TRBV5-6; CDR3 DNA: TGTGCCAGCAGCATGGGAAGCCGCGCGGCACCCCTCCACTTT; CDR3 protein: CASSMGSRAAPLHF
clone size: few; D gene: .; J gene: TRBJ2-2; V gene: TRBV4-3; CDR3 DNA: TGCGCCAGCAGCCAAGCGGTCGGGGCGAACACCGGGGAGCTGTTTTTT; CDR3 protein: CASSQAVGANTGELFF
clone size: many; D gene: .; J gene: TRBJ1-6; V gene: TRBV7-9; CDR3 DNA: TGTGCCAGCCCGCGGGGGCGCGGACCCCGGGGTCATAATTCACCCCTCCACTTT; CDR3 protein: CASPRGRGPRGHNSPLHF
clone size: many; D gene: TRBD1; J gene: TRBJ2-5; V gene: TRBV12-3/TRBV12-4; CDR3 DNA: TGTGCCAGCAGTCAGGACAGGGAGACCCAGTACTTC; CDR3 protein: CASSQDRETQYF